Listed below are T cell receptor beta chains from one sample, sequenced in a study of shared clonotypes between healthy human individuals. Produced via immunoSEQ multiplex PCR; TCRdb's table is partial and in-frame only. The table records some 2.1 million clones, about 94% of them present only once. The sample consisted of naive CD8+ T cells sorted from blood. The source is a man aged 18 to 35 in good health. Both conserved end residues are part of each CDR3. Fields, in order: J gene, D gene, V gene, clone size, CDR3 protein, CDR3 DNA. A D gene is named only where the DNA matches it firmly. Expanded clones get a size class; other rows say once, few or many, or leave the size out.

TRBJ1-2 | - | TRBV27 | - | CASSFVGAVRPIDYGYTF | TGTGCCAGCAGTTTTGTGGGGGCCGTTAGACCCATAGACTATGGCTACACCTTC
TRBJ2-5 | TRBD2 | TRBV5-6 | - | CASSSPGLAYKETQYF | TGTGCCAGCAGCTCCCCGGGACTAGCGTATAAAGAGACCCAGTACTTC
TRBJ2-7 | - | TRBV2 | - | CATERRTSYEQYF | TGTGCCACCGAGAGACGAACCTCCTACGAGCAGTACTTC
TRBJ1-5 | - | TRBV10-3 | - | CAISPGTDRSQPQHF | TGTGCCATCAGCCCTGGGACGGATCGAAGTCAGCCCCAGCATTTT
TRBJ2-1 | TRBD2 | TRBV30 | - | CAWSVGGRVEQFF | TGTGCCTGGAGTGTGGGTGGGAGGGTTGAGCAGTTCTTC
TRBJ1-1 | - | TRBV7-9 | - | CASTPPAGAPGLNTEAFF | TGTGCCAGCACGCCCCCAGCGGGGGCCCCCGGGCTGAACACTGAAGCTTTCTTT
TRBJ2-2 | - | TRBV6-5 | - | CASSNRNTGELFF | TGTGCCAGCAGCAACAGGAACACCGGGGAGCTGTTTTTT
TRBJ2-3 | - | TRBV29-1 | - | CSAPYGITDTQYF | TGCAGCGCCCCCTACGGGATTACAGATACGCAGTATTTT
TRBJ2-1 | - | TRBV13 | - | CASSQTGFSYNEQFF | TGTGCCAGCAGCCAAACAGGGTTCTCCTACAATGAGCAGTTCTTC
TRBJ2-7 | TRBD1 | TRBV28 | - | CASNEGQGTYEQYF | TGTGCCAGCAATGAAGGACAGGGAACCTACGAGCAGTACTTC
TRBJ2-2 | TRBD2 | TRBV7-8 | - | CASGVAGGKSGELFF | TGTGCCAGCGGGGTAGCGGGAGGGAAGAGCGGGGAGCTGTTTTTT
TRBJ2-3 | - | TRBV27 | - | CASSFLVTDTQYF | TGTGCCAGCAGTTTCCTCGTTACAGATACGCAGTATTTT
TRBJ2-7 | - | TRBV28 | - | CASTWGEGQKYF | TGTGCCAGCACTTGGGGGGAGGGACAGAAGTACTTC
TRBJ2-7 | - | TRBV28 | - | CASSSWTTDEQYF | TGTGCCAGCAGTTCCTGGACTACCGACGAGCAGTACTTC
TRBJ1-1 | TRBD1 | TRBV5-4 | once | CASSGRTGSVLNTEAFF | TGTGCCAGCAGCGGAAGGACAGGGAGTGTATTGAACACTGAAGCTTTCTTT
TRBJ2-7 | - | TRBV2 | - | CAIQGGSGKSEQYF | TGTGCCATCCAAGGGGGGTCAGGGAAGTCCGAGCAGTACTTC
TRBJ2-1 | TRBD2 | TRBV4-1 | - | CASSQDVTAGVHNEQFF | TGCGCCAGCAGCCAAGATGTTACGGCGGGGGTACACAATGAGCAGTTCTTC
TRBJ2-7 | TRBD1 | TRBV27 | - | CASSPLEVGQGAGEQYF | TGTGCCAGCTCCCCCCTCGAGGTTGGACAGGGGGCGGGCGAGCAGTACTTC
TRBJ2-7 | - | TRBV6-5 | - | CASSTLGENEQYF | TGTGCCAGCAGTACCCTGGGGGAGAACGAGCAGTACTTC
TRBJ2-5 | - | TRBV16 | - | CASSQSFSGETQYF | TGTGCCAGCAGCCAATCGTTTTCCGGGGAGACCCAGTACTTC
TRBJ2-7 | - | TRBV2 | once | CADGTPYEQYF | TGCGCAGACGGGACTCCCTACGAGCAGTACTTC
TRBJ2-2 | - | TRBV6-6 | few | CASSYSRITGELFF | TGTGCCAGCAGTTACTCTCGAATAACCGGGGAGCTGTTTTTT
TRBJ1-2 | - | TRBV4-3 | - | CASSQDPTGYYGYTF | TGCGCCAGCAGCCAAGACCCTACGGGGTACTATGGCTACACCTTC
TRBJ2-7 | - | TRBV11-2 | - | CASSLRAAYYEQYF | TGTGCCAGCAGCTTAAGGGCAGCCTACTACGAGCAGTACTTC
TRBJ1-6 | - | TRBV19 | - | CASNSLRDGLNSPLHF | TGTGCCAGTAATAGCCTCCGGGACGGGCTAAATTCACCCCTCCACTTT
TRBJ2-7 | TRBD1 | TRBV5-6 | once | CASSLDRAGSYEQYF | TGTGCCAGCAGCTTAGACAGGGCTGGGTCCTACGAGCAGTACTTC
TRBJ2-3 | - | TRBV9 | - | CASSVGGGTAAADTQYF | TGTGCCAGCAGCGTAGGTGGGGGAACCGCAGCAGCAGATACGCAGTATTTT
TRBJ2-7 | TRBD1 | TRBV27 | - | CASSLSGGDRAYEQYF | TGTGCCAGCAGTTTATCGGGGGGGGACAGGGCCTACGAGCAGTACTTC
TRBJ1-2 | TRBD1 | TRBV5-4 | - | CASSLVTGNYGYTF | TGTGCCAGCAGCTTGGTGACAGGGAACTATGGCTACACCTTC
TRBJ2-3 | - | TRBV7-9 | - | CASSPSSGTDTQYF | TGTGCCAGCAGCCCCTCTAGCGGCACAGATACGCAGTATTTT
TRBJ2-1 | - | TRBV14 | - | CASSHEGGSYNEQFF | TGTGCCAGCAGCCACGAGGGGGGATCCTACAATGAGCAGTTCTTC
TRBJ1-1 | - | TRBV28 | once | CASSPTGMGTEAFF | TGTGCCAGCAGTCCTACAGGAATGGGCACTGAAGCTTTCTTT
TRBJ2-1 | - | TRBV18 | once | CASSPLPGAYNEQFF | TGTGCCAGCTCACCCCTCCCGGGAGCCTACAATGAGCAGTTCTTC
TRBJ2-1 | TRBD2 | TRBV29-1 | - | CSVEGRGAYNEQFF | TGCAGCGTTGAGGGGCGGGGGGCCTACAATGAGCAGTTCTTC
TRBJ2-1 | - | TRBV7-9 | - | CASSLWQDEQFF | TGTGCCAGCTCCTTGTGGCAGGATGAGCAGTTCTTC
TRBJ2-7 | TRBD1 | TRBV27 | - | CASRSQGTIYEQYF | TGTGCCAGCAGGTCACAGGGGACAATCTACGAGCAGTACTTC
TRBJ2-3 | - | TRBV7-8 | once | CASSLGPIPGDTQYF | TGTGCCAGCAGCTTAGGTCCGATTCCGGGTGATACGCAGTATTTT
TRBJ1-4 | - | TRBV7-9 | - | CASSFSQSYNEKLFF | TGTGCCAGCAGCTTCTCTCAGAGCTATAATGAAAAACTGTTTTTT
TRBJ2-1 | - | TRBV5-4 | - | CASMEGPGSYNEQFF | TGTGCCAGCATGGAGGGGCCCGGCTCCTACAATGAGCAGTTCTTC
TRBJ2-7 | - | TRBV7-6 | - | CASSALGEMRVYEQYF | TGTGCCAGCAGCGCCCTGGGGGAAATGCGGGTCTACGAGCAGTACTTC
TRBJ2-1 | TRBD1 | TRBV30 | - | CAWSAGQGGFSYNEQFF | TGTGCCTGGAGTGCTGGACAGGGCGGATTCTCCTACAATGAGCAGTTCTTC
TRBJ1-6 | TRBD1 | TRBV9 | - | CASSPPTGTENSPLHF | TGTGCCAGCAGCCCCCCCACCGGGACAGAGAATTCACCCCTCCACTTT
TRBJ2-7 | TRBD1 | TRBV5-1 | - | CASSLEQGRAREQYF | TGCGCCAGCAGCTTAGAACAGGGGCGAGCCCGCGAGCAGTACTTC
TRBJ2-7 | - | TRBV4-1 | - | CASSLTLGLAYEQYF | TGCGCCAGCAGCCTCACATTGGGGCTGGCCTACGAGCAGTACTTC
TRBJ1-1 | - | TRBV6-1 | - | CASSEYGQLNTEAFF | TGTGCCAGCAGTGAATATGGACAACTGAACACTGAAGCTTTCTTT
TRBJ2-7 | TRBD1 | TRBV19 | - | CASSIDGPGTVTYEQYF | TGTGCCAGTAGTATAGACGGTCCCGGGACAGTCACCTACGAGCAGTACTTC